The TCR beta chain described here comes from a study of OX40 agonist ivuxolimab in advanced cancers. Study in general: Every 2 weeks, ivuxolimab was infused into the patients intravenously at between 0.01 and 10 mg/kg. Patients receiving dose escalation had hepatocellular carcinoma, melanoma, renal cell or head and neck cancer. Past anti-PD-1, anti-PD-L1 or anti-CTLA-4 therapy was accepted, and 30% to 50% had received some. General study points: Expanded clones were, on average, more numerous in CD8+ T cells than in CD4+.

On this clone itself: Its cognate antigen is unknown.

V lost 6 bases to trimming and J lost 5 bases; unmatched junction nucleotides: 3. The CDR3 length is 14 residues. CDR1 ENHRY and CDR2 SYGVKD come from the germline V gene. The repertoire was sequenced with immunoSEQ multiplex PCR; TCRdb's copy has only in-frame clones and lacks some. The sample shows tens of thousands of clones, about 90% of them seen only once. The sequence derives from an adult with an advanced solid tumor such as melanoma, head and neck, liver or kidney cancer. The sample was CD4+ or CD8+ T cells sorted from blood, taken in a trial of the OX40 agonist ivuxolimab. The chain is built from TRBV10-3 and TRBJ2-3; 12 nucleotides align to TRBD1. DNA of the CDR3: TGTGCCATCAGGGGACAGGGGGCGGGAGATACGCAGTATTTT. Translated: CAIRGQGAGDTQYF.